This entry describes one T cell receptor (beta chain). The antigen remains undetermined. The data are from a study of T cell responses to AZD1222 COVID-19 vaccine. V lost 3 bases and J lost 3, with 9 bases in between. Per the germline V gene, CDR1 is SGHRS and CDR2 is YFSETQ. This CDR3 is built from 13 residues. Sequencing used immunoSEQ multiplex PCR; TCRdb keeps in-frame clones, though not all of them. The data show about 140,000 clones, roughly 89% seen once. Study-wide findings and caveats: Spike-specific TCR breadth and depth were elevated following two AZD1222 doses. Unmutated variant regions are reportedly targeted by nearly half of spike-specific TCRs.

Sequenced here: peripheral blood, sampled on day 0 of AZD1222 vaccination. The TCR sequence derives from an adult in good health. The V and J genes are TRBV5-1 and TRBJ2-5, with D unclear. In DNA form, the CDR3 reads TGCGCCAGCAGCTACCAGTGGGAAGAGACCCAGTACTTC. Protein product: CASSYQWEETQYF.